This T cell receptor (beta chain) was sequenced for a study of blood T cell repertoires in COVID-19. Libraries were prepared by immunoSEQ multiplex PCR; TCRdb keeps only in-frame clonotypes and omits some of them. The sample gives 90,000 to 120,000 clones, about 90% of which show up once; approximately 1.3% is in the top ten. Trimming shortened V by 11 bases and J by 6 bases, and 17 bases separated the two germline ends. CDR1 is SNHLY and CDR2 is FYNNEI in the germline V gene. The length of the CDR3 is 13 residues. This clonotype was sampled from a woman under 40 with acute or convalescent COVID-19. The chain carries TRBV2 and TRBJ1-5, with a tentative D call TRBD1 (5 bases). Sequences were obtained from peripheral blood. The CDR3 spells CAGGGGVGQPQHF. DNA for the CDR3: TGTGCCGGGGGAGGAGGGGTAGGTCAGCCCCAGCATTTT.